This is a list of T cell receptor beta chains from one sample in a study of blood T cell repertoires in COVID-19. TCRdb's table, derived via immunoSEQ multiplex PCR, lists solely in-frame clones and lacks some. The sample holds 90,000 to 100,000 clones; about 89% are singletons and the top ten take 10% to 13%. The sample consisted of peripheral blood. Every receptor here comes from a man aged 50 to 59 with acute or convalescent COVID-19. Each CDR3 is given with its conserved first and last residue. Each record gives: clone size, D gene, V gene, J gene, CDR3 DNA, CDR3 protein. D genes are given only for firm matches. The size of a clone is reported for some rows only, either as once, few or many, or as a class for expanded clones.

abundance: -; d_gene: TRBD2; v_gene: TRBV13; j_gene: TRBJ2-1; CDR3nt: TGTGCCAGCAGCTCCGCCACCCTAGCGGGATCGCGAGTGCACAATGAGCAGTTCTTC; CDR3aa: CASSSATLAGSRVHNEQFF
abundance: -; d_gene: -; v_gene: TRBV12-3/TRBV12-4; j_gene: TRBJ2-7; CDR3nt: TGTGCCAGCAGTTTTGGTTTGGCGGGCGAGCAGTACTTC; CDR3aa: CASSFGLAGEQYF
abundance: -; d_gene: -; v_gene: TRBV10-3; j_gene: TRBJ1-3; CDR3nt: TGTGCCATCAGGGCAGGCGGAAACACCATATATTTT; CDR3aa: CAIRAGGNTIYF
abundance: -; d_gene: -; v_gene: TRBV2; j_gene: TRBJ1-1; CDR3nt: TGTGCCGGAGCCCGACGGAACACTGAAGCTTTCTTT; CDR3aa: CAGARRNTEAFF
abundance: -; d_gene: -; v_gene: TRBV11-2; j_gene: TRBJ1-1; CDR3nt: TGTGCCAGCAGCATGCGGGGAACCATGAACACTGAAGCTTTCTTT; CDR3aa: CASSMRGTMNTEAFF
abundance: once; d_gene: -; v_gene: TRBV5-1; j_gene: TRBJ1-4; CDR3nt: TGCGCCAGCAGGCGGGGGGCGTTAACAACTAATGAAAAACTGTTTTTT; CDR3aa: CASRRGALTTNEKLFF
abundance: -; d_gene: -; v_gene: TRBV12-3/TRBV12-4; j_gene: TRBJ1-2; CDR3nt: TGTGCCAGCAGTTTTTCAATGTATGGCTACACCTTC; CDR3aa: CASSFSMYGYTF
abundance: -; d_gene: -; v_gene: TRBV24-1; j_gene: TRBJ1-6; CDR3nt: TGTGCCACCAAGAACCAGGGGAAGGGCTCACCCCTCCACTTT; CDR3aa: CATKNQGKGSPLHF
abundance: -; d_gene: TRBD2; v_gene: TRBV9; j_gene: TRBJ2-7; CDR3nt: TGTGCCAGCAGCGGGGTTTCGGGAGGGGGCGAGCAGTACTTC; CDR3aa: CASSGVSGGGEQYF
abundance: -; d_gene: -; v_gene: TRBV30; j_gene: TRBJ1-2; CDR3nt: TGTGCCTGGTTCCGTCCTCAGGGGATGTATGGCTACACCTTC; CDR3aa: CAWFRPQGMYGYTF